This T cell receptor beta chain was recorded in a study of shared clonotypes between healthy human individuals. Profiled with immunoSEQ multiplex PCR; TCRdb holds only in-frame clones, not every one. Here the sample spans about 490,000 clones, around 85% being singletons. Trimming stripped 0 bases from V and 11 bases from J, with 8 bases between. CDR3 length: 12 residues. The germline CDR1 and CDR2 sequences are SEHNR and FQNEAQ (reference sequence). The healthy adult donors were HIV-negative and reported no recent acute infections or vaccinations. Nashville, Tennessee was home to all donors, each a Caucasian adult.

The clonotype comes from a woman aged 40 to 55 in good health. Some clones in this sample may be carry-over from other donors' samples. The chain uses TRBV7-9 and TRBJ2-1, with D uncertain. The sequenced material came from PBMCs. CDR3 DNA sequence: TGTGCCAGCAGCTTAGCAGCGTACAAGCAGTTCTTC. Protein: CASSLAAYKQFF.